The 12 T cell receptor beta chains listed next were all sequenced from one sample in a study of immune heterogeneity within non-small cell lung tumors. Template input, which was bulk tumor genomic DNA, totaled roughly 600 ng per sample. Biopsy collection occurred during surgery, with several far-apart biopsies per primary tumor. Newly diagnosed with untreated non-small cell lung cancer, the patients underwent curative surgery. TCR beta CDR3 was amplified by multiplex PCR using 32 V and 13 J primers. TCRdb reprocessed the multiplex PCR reads via MiXCR and lists one record per CDR3 protein. The data contain around 12,000 distinct CDR3 sequences, 25% to 30% of them singletons. The sequenced sample consisted of lung tumor tissue. These receptors came from a woman between 45 and 65 years old with non-small cell lung cancer.

The sample holds many counts of this clonotype. The V and J genes are TRBV15 and TRBJ2-7; TRBD1 matches at 7 bases. Per germline, CDR1 LNHNV and CDR2 YYDKDF (reference sequence). The CDR3 consists of 15 residues. V lost 0 bases and J lost 0; bases outside the gene matches: 2. The DNA for the CDR3 is TGTGCCACCAGCAGAGATCCAGGGGGCTCCTACGAGCAGTACTTC. It is translated as CATSRDPGGSYEQYF.

This clonotype has just a few counts. The rearrangement joins TRBV19 to TRBJ2-3, with 7 bases that match TRBD1. The CDR3 runs to 12 residues. Germline-derived CDR1 and CDR2 are LNHDA and SQIVND (reference sequence). Trimming removed 8 bases from V and 4 bases from J; junction bases left unmatched: 3. This chain's CDR3 is CASEGASDTQYF. CDR3 bases: TGTGCCAGTGAGGGGGCCTCAGATACGCAGTATTTT.

Many counts were recorded for this clonotype. The chain employs TRBV30 and TRBJ1-5; D is uncertain. V lost 2 bases and J lost 7, with 12 bases in between. The germline V gene encodes CDR1 GTSNPN and CDR2 SVGIG (reference sequence). The CDR3 sequence is 13 residues long. The CDR3 protein is CAWSSWVGQPQHF. DNA for the CDR3: TGTGCCTGGAGTAGCTGGGTTGGCCAGCCCCAGCATTTT.

This clonotype was picked up many times. The chain uses TRBV28 and TRBJ1-4, with TRBD1 matching 9 bases. Trimming cost V 10 bases and J 5 bases; bases outside gene matches: 5. CDR1 is MDHEN and CDR2 is SYDVKM in the germline V gene. The CDR3 sequence is 13 residues long. In nucleotides, the CDR3 is TGTGCCACCGGACAGGGGAGGAATGAAAAACTGTTTTTT. Protein sequence: CATGQGRNEKLFF.

This clonotype was observed a handful of times. V usage is TRBV4-1 and J usage is TRBJ2-1, with D perhaps TRBD1 (6 bases). The CDR3 totals 17 residues. Germline lookup yields CDR1 MGHRA and CDR2 YSYEKL. Trimming took 0 bases from V and 2 from J, leaving 14 bases between them. The CDR3 sequence is CASSQDTKDSTYNEQFF. CDR3 in DNA: TGCGCCAGCAGCCAAGATACGAAGGACAGCACCTACAATGAGCAGTTCTTC.

By share of the sample, this clonotype is medium-sized. This chain joins TRBV20-1 and TRBJ1-6; TRBD1 matches 7 bases. Germline loops: CDR1 DFQATT, CDR2 SNEGSKA (reference sequence). This CDR3 is built from 14 residues. V lost 6 bases to trimming and J lost 7 bases; unmatched junction nucleotides: 9. The CDR3 DNA reads TGCAGTGCAGGACGACAGGGTCCAAATTCACCCCTCCACTTT. Translated, it gives CSAGRQGPNSPLHF.

The CDR3 spells CASSPPLETQYF. CDR3 nucleotide sequence: TGTGCCAGCAGTCCCCCCTTGGAGACCCAGTACTTC. V usage is TRBV28 and J usage is TRBJ2-5; D uncertain. V was trimmed by 5 bases and J by 5 bases, leaving 9 bases between them. Germline V CDR1 and CDR2: MDHEN, SYDVKM. This CDR3 contains 12 residues.

The chain carries TRBV9 and TRBJ2-3, with TRBD2 matching over 9 bases. V shed 2 bases, J shed 6 bases, and the junction held 7 bases outside the gene matches. Germline V CDR1 and CDR2: SGDLS, YYNGEE. The CDR3 runs 15 residues. The CDR3 loop is CASSVLAGETDTQYF. CDR3 nucleotide sequence: TGTGCCAGCAGCGTCTTAGCGGGGGAGACGGATACGCAGTATTTT. Filled out from reference TRBV9 and TRBJ2-3, the complete variable domain reads DSGVTQTPKHLITATGQRVTLRCSPRSGDLSVYWYQQSLDQGLQFLIQYYNGEERAKGNILERFSAQQFPDLHSELNLSSLELGDSALYFCASSVLAGETDTQYFGPGTRLTVL.

Ten or more counts support this clonotype. The chain recombines TRBV11-3 with TRBJ2-2; 12 bases match TRBD2. J was trimmed by 6 bases and V by 4 bases; bases with no gene match: 3. This CDR3 comprises 15 residues. In germline, CDR1 is SGHNT, CDR2 YENEEA. This chain's CDR3 is CASSSTSGGAGELFF. DNA of the CDR3: TGTGCCAGCAGCTCGACTAGCGGGGGCGCCGGGGAGCTGTTTTTT. The full variable domain, with the rest looked up from reference TRBV11-3 and TRBJ2-2, is EAGVVQSPRYKIIEKKQPVAFWCNPISGHNTLYWYLQNLGQGPELLIRYENEEAVDDSQLPKDRFSAERLKGVDSTLKIQPAELGDSAVYLCASSSTSGGAGELFFGEGSRLTVL.

This clonotype was seen only once. The chain carries TRBV28 and TRBJ2-2; 9 bases agree with TRBD2. Per germline, CDR1 MDHEN and CDR2 SYDVKM. Trimming removed 10 bases from V and 6 bases from J; junction bases left unmatched: 12. The CDR3 contains 15 residues. CDR3 protein: CATLSGGGASGELFF. The CDR3 region has the DNA TGTGCCACCCTATCCGGCGGGGGGGCGTCCGGGGAGCTGTTTTTT.

About this clonotype: A much larger clone sits a single nucleotide away, making a read error possible. V is TRBV3-1 and J is TRBJ2-7; D gene unclear. The length of the CDR3 is 13 residues. V lost 1 base, J lost 3 bases, and 7 bases lay in between. The V gene's germline CDR1 is LGHDT and CDR2 YNNKEL (reference sequence). CDR3 nucleotides: TGTGCCAGCAGCCAAGTGGCCCTCTACGAGCAGTACTTC. Translated: CASSQVALYEQYF.

This chain uses TRBV16 with TRBJ2-3; the D gene is possibly TRBD1 (5 bases). Germline V gives CDR1 KGHSY, CDR2 FQNENV. The CDR3 extends over 13 amino acids. The ends were cut back, 5 bases at V and 3 bases at J, with 9 bases in the middle. The CDR3 loop reads CASSLRQTDTQYF. CDR3 DNA: TGTGCCAGCAGCTTACGACAGACAGATACGCAGTATTTT.